A selection of T cell receptor beta chains follows, all from one sample in a study of shared clonotypes between healthy human individuals. Clones were read by immunoSEQ multiplex PCR, and TCRdb kept only the in-frame ones, dropping some. The sample contains fewer than 800,000 clones, 92% of which appear only once. Sequencing was carried out using naive CD8+ T cells sorted from blood. The receptors shown here come from a young man in good health. CDR3s include the opening cysteine and the closing phenylalanine or tryptophan. D genes are given only for firm matches. The listing skips clone size in some rows; elsewhere it reads once, few, many or a size class.

D: TRBD2
J: TRBJ2-1
V: TRBV9
size: NA
DNA: TGTGCCAGCAGCGTAGTAGCGGGAATGGAGAGCTCCTACAATGAGCAGTTCTTC
CDR3: CASSVVAGMESSYNEQFF

D: TRBD2
J: TRBJ2-7
V: TRBV6-5
size: NA
DNA: TGTGCCAGCAGTTCCCCTAGCGGGAGTGTTTACGAGCAGTACTTC
CDR3: CASSSPSGSVYEQYF

D: NA
J: TRBJ1-2
V: TRBV4-1
size: NA
DNA: TGCGCCAGCAGCCAAGAGCGGACAGTCCCGCATGGCTACACCTTC
CDR3: CASSQERTVPHGYTF

D: NA
J: TRBJ2-1
V: TRBV19
size: NA
DNA: TGTGCCAGTAGTATAAATAGAGGGGTTGAGCAGTTCTTC
CDR3: CASSINRGVEQFF

D: NA
J: TRBJ2-2
V: TRBV28
size: NA
DNA: TGTGCCAGCAGTCCCTCAGACCCCATCGAGAACACCGGGGAGCTGTTTTTT
CDR3: CASSPSDPIENTGELFF

D: NA
J: TRBJ1-1
V: TRBV15
size: NA
DNA: TGTGCCACCAGCAGAGACAGGGGACCTGAAGCTTTCTTT
CDR3: CATSRDRGPEAFF

D: NA
J: TRBJ2-3
V: TRBV27
size: NA
DNA: TGTGCCAGCAGTCACTACATGGGAGATACGCAGTATTTT
CDR3: CASSHYMGDTQYF

D: NA
J: TRBJ2-4
V: TRBV27
size: NA
DNA: TGTGCCAGCCGTTCGGCTGGCAGACAAAACATTCAGTACTTC
CDR3: CASRSAGRQNIQYF

D: TRBD2
J: TRBJ2-1
V: TRBV18
size: NA
DNA: TGTGCCAGCTCACCCCAGAGGCTAGCGGGAGTTCACAGCTCCTACAATGAGCAGTTCTTC
CDR3: CASSPQRLAGVHSSYNEQFF

D: NA
J: TRBJ2-7
V: TRBV7-6
size: once
DNA: TGTGCCAGCAGCTCCCCCCCCGACAGCTACGAGCAGTACTTC
CDR3: CASSSPPDSYEQYF

D: TRBD2
J: TRBJ2-7
V: TRBV7-9
size: NA
DNA: TGTGCCATCGGGCTAGCGGGAGGGCCTGAGACGGGCGAGCAGTACTTC
CDR3: CAIGLAGGPETGEQYF

D: TRBD1
J: TRBJ2-2
V: TRBV29-1
size: NA
DNA: TGCAGCGCCGTCGGGACAGGGGTTTCCGGGGAGCTGTTTTTT
CDR3: CSAVGTGVSGELFF

D: TRBD2
J: TRBJ2-5
V: TRBV29-1
size: NA
DNA: TGCAGCGTTGAGCGGGAGGCAGGAGAGACCCAGTACTTC
CDR3: CSVEREAGETQYF

D: NA
J: TRBJ2-3
V: TRBV10-1
size: once
DNA: TGCGCCAGCAGTGAGGGTGACAGTCCCACAGATACGCAGTATTTT
CDR3: CASSEGDSPTDTQYF

D: NA
J: TRBJ2-5
V: TRBV10-2
size: NA
DNA: TGCGCCAGCAGTGACCCTGGAGGAACCCAGTACTTC
CDR3: CASSDPGGTQYF

D: TRBD2
J: TRBJ2-5
V: TRBV4-1
size: once
DNA: TGCGCCAGCAGCCAAGAACTAGCGGGTGGAGAGACCCAGTACTTC
CDR3: CASSQELAGGETQYF

D: TRBD2
J: TRBJ2-7
V: TRBV7-2
size: few
DNA: TGTGCCAGCAGCTTTGGGACTAGCGGCTACGAGCAGTACTTC
CDR3: CASSFGTSGYEQYF

D: TRBD1
J: TRBJ2-3
V: TRBV28
size: NA
DNA: TGTGCCAGCAGTCTGACAGGGGGTAGCACAGATACGCAGTATTTT
CDR3: CASSLTGGSTDTQYF

D: TRBD2
J: TRBJ2-5
V: TRBV27
size: NA
DNA: TGTGCCAGCAGTTCACCCGGGACTAGCGGGACGGAGACCCAGTACTTC
CDR3: CASSSPGTSGTETQYF

D: TRBD1
J: TRBJ2-5
V: TRBV5-4
size: NA
DNA: TGTGCCAGCAGCTCAAAGGACAGGGGGCGAGAGACCCAGTACTTC
CDR3: CASSSKDRGRETQYF

D: TRBD2
J: TRBJ2-1
V: TRBV15
size: NA
DNA: TGTGCCACCGGGGGTCGGACTAGCGGGTCCTACAATGAGCAGTTCTTC
CDR3: CATGGRTSGSYNEQFF

D: NA
J: TRBJ2-7
V: TRBV13
size: once
DNA: TGTGCCAGCCGTAGGGGTGGCAGCTCCTACGAGCAGTACTTC
CDR3: CASRRGGSSYEQYF

D: TRBD1
J: TRBJ1-1
V: TRBV7-9
size: once
DNA: TGTGCCAGCAGCACCCGGACAGGGGTGAACACTGAAGCTTTCTTT
CDR3: CASSTRTGVNTEAFF

D: NA
J: TRBJ2-7
V: TRBV5-6
size: NA
DNA: TGTGCCAGCAGCCACACGGGCTCCTACGAGCAGTACTTC
CDR3: CASSHTGSYEQYF

D: NA
J: TRBJ2-7
V: TRBV21-1
size: once
DNA: TGTGCCAGCAGCAAAGCGCTTGGGGACAGGGTTTATTCCTACGAGCAGTACTTC
CDR3: CASSKALGDRVYSYEQYF

D: NA
J: TRBJ2-6
V: TRBV6-5
size: few
DNA: TGTGCCAGCAGTTACTCGACGGCGAACGTCCTGACTTTC
CDR3: CASSYSTANVLTF

D: NA
J: TRBJ2-7
V: TRBV27
size: NA
DNA: TGTGCCAGCAGTCCCCGGGACCTCTTTCCCTACGAGCAGTACTTC
CDR3: CASSPRDLFPYEQYF

D: NA
J: TRBJ2-2
V: TRBV7-9
size: NA
DNA: TGTGCCAGCAGCTTAGAAAGCCACGGGGAGCTGTTTTTT
CDR3: CASSLESHGELFF

D: NA
J: TRBJ2-1
V: TRBV5-6
size: NA
DNA: TGTGCCAGCAGTCCTCTAGCGACACCCTACAATGAGCAGTTCTTC
CDR3: CASSPLATPYNEQFF

D: NA
J: TRBJ1-2
V: TRBV14
size: NA
DNA: TGTGCCAGCAGCCAAGCCCTAACAGGAACCTATGGCTACACCTTC
CDR3: CASSQALTGTYGYTF

D: NA
J: TRBJ1-2
V: TRBV27
size: NA
DNA: TGTGCCAGCAGTGGTTACGGGGGGGCCTCTAACTATGGCTACACCTTC
CDR3: CASSGYGGASNYGYTF

D: NA
J: TRBJ2-2
V: TRBV4-1
size: NA
DNA: TGCGCCTCCCAAGGGTCGGGCACCGGGGAGCTGTTTTTT
CDR3: CASQGSGTGELFF

D: TRBD2
J: TRBJ2-3
V: TRBV27
size: NA
DNA: TGTGCCAGCAGTCTCTCCGGGACTAGTTATCCCACAGATACGCAGTATTTT
CDR3: CASSLSGTSYPTDTQYF

D: NA
J: TRBJ2-7
V: TRBV4-1
size: NA
DNA: TGCGCCAGCAGCCACACTAGGGACGAGCAGTACTTC
CDR3: CASSHTRDEQYF

D: NA
J: TRBJ1-1
V: TRBV29-1
size: NA
DNA: TGCAGCGTTGATCCAGGGACTGAAGCTTTCTTT
CDR3: CSVDPGTEAFF

D: NA
J: TRBJ2-1
V: TRBV30
size: NA
DNA: TGTGCCTGGAGTGTCAAGATTGTCGATGAGCAGTTCTTC
CDR3: CAWSVKIVDEQFF

D: NA
J: TRBJ2-7
V: TRBV19
size: NA
DNA: TGTGCCAGTAGCGGTACGAACTCCCCGGCCTACGAGCAGTACTTC
CDR3: CASSGTNSPAYEQYF

D: NA
J: TRBJ2-7
V: TRBV7-2
size: NA
DNA: TGTGCCAGCAGCCCCGGGGCGTCCGAGCAGTACTTC
CDR3: CASSPGASEQYF

D: NA
J: TRBJ2-7
V: TRBV28
size: NA
DNA: TGTGCCAGCAGTCCCATATCCAGGGACGAGCAGTACTTC
CDR3: CASSPISRDEQYF

D: NA
J: TRBJ2-2
V: TRBV7-9
size: NA
DNA: TGTGCCAGCAGCTTCGAGGAGGATCATACTAACACCGGGGAGCTGTTTTTT
CDR3: CASSFEEDHTNTGELFF

D: NA
J: TRBJ2-2
V: TRBV5-6
size: NA
DNA: TGTGCCAGCAGCTTAAGGACACTGAACACCGGGGAGCTGTTTTTT
CDR3: CASSLRTLNTGELFF

D: TRBD1
J: TRBJ2-1
V: TRBV11-2
size: NA
DNA: TGTGCCAGCAGCTCCGGGACAGGGCCCTACAATGAGCAGTTCTTC
CDR3: CASSSGTGPYNEQFF

D: TRBD2
J: TRBJ2-2
V: TRBV27
size: few
DNA: TGTGCCAGCAGTCCAACTAGCGGGAGTTCCCCCGGGGAGCTGTTTTTT
CDR3: CASSPTSGSSPGELFF

D: NA
J: TRBJ2-7
V: TRBV15
size: NA
DNA: TGTGCCACCAGCGGTGAGCCCAGCGGCTACGAGCAGTACTTC
CDR3: CATSGEPSGYEQYF

D: TRBD2
J: TRBJ2-7
V: TRBV19
size: NA
DNA: TGTGCCAGTAGTATCTCCCTAGCGGGAGTTTCTCCCCACGAGCAGTACTTC
CDR3: CASSISLAGVSPHEQYF

D: NA
J: TRBJ1-2
V: TRBV29-1
size: NA
DNA: TGCAGCGTTGAGGACAGCTACTACACCTTC
CDR3: CSVEDSYYTF

D: NA
J: TRBJ2-3
V: TRBV7-3
size: NA
DNA: TGTGCCAGCAGCCCAAGGTGGGGCACAGATACGCAGTATTTT
CDR3: CASSPRWGTDTQYF

D: TRBD1
J: TRBJ2-7
V: TRBV11-2
size: NA
DNA: TGTGCCAGCAGCACAATGACCGGGACAGGGATGTCCTACGAGCAGTACTTC
CDR3: CASSTMTGTGMSYEQYF

D: NA
J: TRBJ1-2
V: TRBV6-1
size: NA
DNA: TGTGCCAGAGCCTCTGGGCCGGAAGGGAACTATGGCTACACCTTC
CDR3: CARASGPEGNYGYTF

D: NA
J: TRBJ2-7
V: TRBV5-5
size: NA
DNA: TGTGCCAGCAGCTTCCCAGGTAACTCCTACGAGCAGTACTTC
CDR3: CASSFPGNSYEQYF

D: NA
J: TRBJ2-3
V: TRBV28
size: NA
DNA: TGTGCCAGCAGTTCCTACATTGCTAGCACAGATACGCAGTATTTT
CDR3: CASSSYIASTDTQYF